This TCR beta chain was profiled in a study of shared clonotypes between healthy human individuals. Positively selected for CCR7, the CD45RO-negative cells used as naive CD8 cells excluded terminally differentiated effector memory CD45RA+ cells. Clones were read by immunoSEQ multiplex PCR, and TCRdb kept only the in-frame ones, dropping some. The sample records about 1,900,000 clones, approximately 95% being singletons. The CDR3 loop spans 16 amino acids. Germline values: CDR1 MNHEY, CDR2 SMNVEV (reference sequence). The sequenced sample was naive CD8+ T cells sorted from blood. This receptor was identified in a man younger than 35 in good health. J is TRBJ2-7 and V is TRBV27, with a weak D call TRBD2 (5 bases). DNA for the CDR3: TGTGTCACATCCCCGTCGCGAGGGCTCATTTCCTACGAGCAGTACTTC. Protein sequence: CVTSPSRGLISYEQYF.